Listed here are 16 T cell receptor beta chains from one sample, sequenced in a study of blood T cell repertoires in COVID-19. The repertoire was sequenced with immunoSEQ multiplex PCR; TCRdb's copy has only in-frame clones and lacks some. The table lists 90,000 to 120,000 clones, roughly 85% of them singletons. Sequencing was performed on PBMCs or T cells enriched from blood (not recorded which). The origin of the receptors is a woman aged 45-65 years who had recovered from COVID-19.

The chain joins TRBV5-4 to TRBJ2-7; 8 bases fit TRBD2. Germline assignment: CDR1 SGHNT and CDR2 YYREEE (reference sequence). V gave up 7 bases and J gave up 2 bases; unmatched junction bases: 11. The CDR3 totals 15 residues. CDR3 region: CASHGGAGAPYEQYF. CDR3 coding DNA: TGTGCCAGCCACGGGGGGGCGGGGGCCCCCTACGAGCAGTACTTC.

The rearrangement uses TRBV23-1 and TRBJ2-5; TRBD1 is a possible D gene (5 bases). TRBV23-1 is an ORF for which the function is uncertain. The CDR3 consists of 17 residues. The V end lost 0 bases, the J end lost 7 bases, and 21 bases lay between the germline ends. In nucleotides, the CDR3 is TGCGCCAGCAGTCAATCCAGTGACCAGAGGCGACAGTCGACCCAGTACTTC. It specifies CASSQSSDQRRQSTQYF.

The rearrangement uses TRBV28 and TRBJ1-4, with 7 nucleotides matching TRBD1. Germline-derived CDR1 and CDR2 are MDHEN and SYDVKM. J lost 6 bases, V lost 7 bases, and 14 bases had no gene match. This CDR3 region has 16 residues. The CDR3 reads CASNHRQGTFDEKLFF. In nucleotides, the CDR3 is TGTGCCAGCAACCACCGACAGGGCACTTTTGATGAAAAACTGTTTTTT.

This clone occurred a few times. The genes are TRBV24-1 and TRBJ2-3; the match to TRBD1 covers 9 bases. With V trimmed by 0 bases and J by 1 base, 1 base remained unmatched. CDR1 is KGHDR, CDR2 SFDVKD, per germline. The CDR3 is made up of 16 amino acids. CDR3 amino acids: CATSDLGDRGTDTQYF. As DNA, the CDR3 is TGTGCCACCAGTGATTTGGGGGACAGGGGCACAGATACGCAGTATTTT.

V and J are TRBV6-6 and TRBJ1-5, with TRBD1 matching over 7 bases. Germline CDR1 and CDR2: MNHNY and SVGAGI (reference sequence). The length of the CDR3 is 16 residues. J was trimmed by 5 bases and V by 7 bases; bases with no gene match: 14. This chain's CDR3 is CASTETRTGRDQPQHF. In nucleotides, the CDR3 is TGTGCCAGCACCGAAACCCGGACAGGTCGGGATCAGCCCCAGCATTTT.

The chain carries TRBV2 and TRBJ1-5; TRBD1 matches at 8 bases. The CDR3 extends over 14 amino acids. V dropped 10 bases and J dropped 5; count of bases not matched to a gene: 10. Germline assignment: CDR1 SNHLY and CDR2 FYNNEI. CDR3 residues: CAINPGGEDQPQHF. The DNA for the CDR3 is TGTGCCATCAACCCAGGGGGCGAGGATCAGCCCCAGCATTTT.

This clone was detected only once. The chain combines TRBV5-1 with TRBJ2-7; 7 bases align to TRBD1. In germline, CDR1 is SGHRS, CDR2 YFSETQ. This CDR3 has 14 amino acids. Trimming removed 0 bases from V and 5 bases from J; junction bases left unmatched: 5. CDR3 residues: CASSLEDRVNEQYF. CDR3 DNA: TGCGCCAGCAGCTTGGAAGACAGGGTCAACGAGCAGTACTTC.

The V call is TRBV5-6, the J call TRBJ2-7; weak D call: TRBD1 (5 bases). The CDR3 runs 13 residues. The V gene lost 5 bases and the J gene lost 1 base, with 10 bases spanning the gap. Germline lookup yields CDR1 SGHDT and CDR2 YYEEEE. CDR3 DNA: TGTGCCAGCAGGGGGCATAAGTCCTACGAGCAGTACTTC. This codes for CASRGHKSYEQYF.

The chain employs TRBV28 and TRBJ1-4; 8 positions agree with TRBD1. V lost 5 bases and J lost 8; bases outside the gene matches: 7. Germline V gene lookup returns CDR1 MDHEN and CDR2 SYDVKM. This CDR3 is 14 amino acids long. CDR3 sequence reads: CASSTTGGGEKLFF. CDR3 bases: TGTGCCAGCAGTACAACAGGGGGAGGGGAAAAACTGTTTTTT.

This sequence joins TRBV11-1 and TRBJ2-1, with TRBD2 identical over 8 bases. V shed 5 bases, J shed 5 bases, and the junction held 8 bases outside the gene matches. The germline CDR1 and CDR2 sequences are SGHAT and FQDESV (reference sequence). The CDR3 runs to 15 residues. As DNA, the CDR3 is TGTGCCAGCAGCCCACTAGCGGTCCCCCACAATGAGCAGTTCTTC. It codes for CASSPLAVPHNEQFF.

This rearrangement joins TRBV4-1 to TRBJ2-7; possibly TRBD2 for D (5 bases). V was clipped by 0 bases and J by 0 bases, with 12 bases between them. The CDR3 totals 16 residues. Germline values: CDR1 MGHRA, CDR2 YSYEKL. As DNA, the CDR3 is TGCGCCAGCAGCCAAGATTTGCGGACTTTCTCCTACGAGCAGTACTTC. Translating gives CASSQDLRTFSYEQYF.

Written as DNA, the CDR3 is TGTGCCACCAGCAGACCGGGACTAGGAAAGAATGAGCAGTTCTTC. Its protein is CATSRPGLGKNEQFF. The V gene is TRBV15, the J gene TRBJ2-1; 8 bases match TRBD2. The V gene's germline CDR1 is LNHNV and CDR2 YYDKDF (reference sequence). Trimming cost V 2 bases and J 7 bases; bases outside gene matches: 7. There are 15 residues in the CDR3. Combining the CDR3 with reference TRBV15 and TRBJ2-1 gives the whole variable domain DAMVIQNPRYQVTQFGKPVTLSCSQTLNHNVMYWYQQKSSQAPKLLFHYYDKDFNNEADTPDNFQSRRPNTSFCFLDIRSPGLGDTAMYLCATSRPGLGKNEQFFGPGTRLTVL.

This clone was seen a few times. The CDR3: CASSGRGLGSPLHF. CDR3 coding DNA: TGTGCCAGCAGCGGCAGGGGATTGGGATCACCCCTCCACTTT. The V and J genes are TRBV5-4 and TRBJ1-6; possible D gene TRBD1, 6 bases. CDR1 SGHNT and CDR2 YYREEE come from the germline V gene (reference sequence). V was shortened by 4 bases and J by 10 bases, with 15 bases between the two germline ends. This CDR3 has 14 residues.

The chain couples TRBV9 to TRBJ2-1; a possible D gene is TRBD2 (5 bases). The V end lost 0 bases, the J end lost 8 bases, and 6 bases lay between the germline ends. Looked up from germline, CDR1 is SGDLS and CDR2 is YYNGEE. This CDR3 contains 12 residues. CDR3 sequence: CASSVVEDEQFF. Written as DNA, the CDR3 is TGTGCCAGCAGCGTAGTGGAGGATGAGCAGTTCTTC.

This chain connects TRBV4-1 to TRBJ2-1, with D possibly TRBD1 on 6 matching bases. The V end lost 5 bases, the J end lost 2 bases, and 13 bases lay between the germline ends. The CDR3 sequence is 15 residues long. Germline CDR1 reads MGHRA; CDR2 reads YSYEKL. Written as DNA, the CDR3 is TGCGCCAGCAGCGTCCGGGACAATGCCTACAATGAGCAGTTCTTC. It specifies CASSVRDNAYNEQFF.

This clone occurred once. J is TRBJ1-1 and V is TRBV19; 9 nucleotides align to TRBD1. CDR1 is LNHDA, CDR2 SQIVND, per germline (reference sequence). V dropped 7 bases and J dropped 6; count of bases not matched to a gene: 12. The CDR3 length is 15 residues. The CDR3 protein is CASTPDRGWRAEAFF. For the CDR3, the DNA is TGTGCCAGTACCCCGGACAGGGGATGGAGGGCTGAAGCTTTCTTT.